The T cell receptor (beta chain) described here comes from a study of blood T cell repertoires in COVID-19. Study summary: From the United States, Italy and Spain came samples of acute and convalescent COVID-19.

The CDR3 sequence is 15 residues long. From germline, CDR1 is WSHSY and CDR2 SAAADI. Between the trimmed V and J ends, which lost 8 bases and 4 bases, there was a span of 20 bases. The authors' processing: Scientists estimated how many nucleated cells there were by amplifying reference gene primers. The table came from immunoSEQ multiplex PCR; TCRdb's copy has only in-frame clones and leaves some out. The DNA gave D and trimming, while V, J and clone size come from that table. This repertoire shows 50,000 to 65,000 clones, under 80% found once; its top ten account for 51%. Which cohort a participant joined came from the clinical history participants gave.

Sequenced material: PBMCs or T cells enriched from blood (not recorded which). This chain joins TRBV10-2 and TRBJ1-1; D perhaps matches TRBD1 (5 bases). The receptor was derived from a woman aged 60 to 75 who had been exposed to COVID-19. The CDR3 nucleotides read TGCGCCAGCGTCCCACGAGCAGGGCGAAGCACTGAAGCTTTCTTT. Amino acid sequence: CASVPRAGRSTEAFF.